These 14 T cell receptor beta chains were all obtained from the same sample, sequenced in a study of human CD4 T cells and Enterobacteriaceae. Memory CD4+ T cells were sorted as all CD4+ cells except CD45RA+CCR7+CD95- naive cells, over 95% pure. Only in-frame clones appear in the TCRdb table, and some are missing; sequencing was by immunoSEQ multiplex PCR. Here the sample spans about 25,000 clones, 70% to 90% being singletons. Input material: memory CD4+ T cells from blood. The receptors stem from a human donor in good health.

Only a few counts were recorded for this clone. The chain employs TRBV7-8 and TRBJ1-5, with D tentatively TRBD1 (6 bases). Trimming removed 2 bases from V and 6 bases from J, with 17 bases in between. This CDR3 has 16 residues. Germline V gene data show CDR1 as SGHVS and CDR2 as FQNEAQ. CDR3 protein: CASSLLGGPVFQPQHF. The CDR3 region has the DNA TGTGCCAGCAGCTTATTGGGGGGCCCGGTGTTTCAGCCCCAGCATTTT. The entire variable domain, with the rest obtained from reference TRBV7-8 and TRBJ1-5, is as follows: GAGVSQSPRYKVAKRGQDVALRCDPISGHVSLFWYQQALGQGPEFLTYFQNEAQLDKSGLPSDRFFAERPEGSVSTLKIQRTQQEDSAVYLCASSLLGGPVFQPQHFGDGTRLSIL.

J is TRBJ2-1 and V is TRBV4-1; 9 bases are a match to TRBD1. CDR1 MGHRA and CDR2 YSYEKL come from the germline V gene. This CDR3 contains 14 residues. The junction had 8 bases not matched to a gene; V was cut back by 3 bases and J by 11 bases. CDR3 nucleotides: TGCGCCAGCAGCCAGGGGACAGGGCCCTTCCAGCAGTTCTTC. Translating it yields CASSQGTGPFQQFF.

The gene calls are TRBV6-1 and TRBJ2-5, with D unresolved. The CDR3 has 12 residues. Trimming shortened V by 8 bases and J by 1 base, and 8 bases separated the two germline ends. The germline V gene has CDR1 MNHNS and CDR2 SASEGT. CDR3 nucleotide sequence: TGTGCCAGCCGCCAGGCCCAAGAGACCCAGTACTTC. The encoded protein is CASRQAQETQYF.

The gene calls are TRBV7-9 and TRBJ2-7, with D perhaps being TRBD1 or TRBD2 (5 bases each). V shed 3 bases and J shed 3 bases, with 15 bases lying between them. The CDR3 runs 15 residues. Germline V CDR1 and CDR2: SEHNR, FQNEAQ (reference sequence). For the CDR3, the DNA is TGTGCCAGCAGCTTGCTCGGGACGGGTTTCTACGAGCAGTACTTC. This encodes CASSLLGTGFYEQYF.

The chain is built from TRBV20-1 and TRBJ2-7; D is unclear. The V end lost 5 bases, the J end lost 5 bases, and 7 bases lay between the germline ends. Germline CDR1 reads DFQATT; CDR2 reads SNEGSKA (reference sequence). The CDR3 is 10 residues long. As DNA, the CDR3 is TGCAGTGCTCGAGGTAACGAGCAGTACTTC. This sequence encodes CSARGNEQYF.

This chain uses TRBV7-8 with TRBJ2-1; 9 nucleotides align to TRBD2. The CDR3 runs to 17 residues. CDR1 and CDR2 (germline): SGHVS, FQNEAQ. Trimming cost V 1 base and J 7 bases; bases outside gene matches: 11. The CDR3 DNA follows: TGTGCCAGCAGCTTAGAGGTTAGCGGGAGTTTTTGGAATGAGCAGTTCTTC. The encoded protein is CASSLEVSGSFWNEQFF.

The chain joins TRBV6-4 to TRBJ2-1, with TRBD2 as a possible D gene (6 bases). Trimming removed 0 bases from V and 8 bases from J, with 14 bases in between. The germline V gene encodes CDR1 MRHNA and CDR2 SNTAGT. The CDR3 consists of 15 residues. The CDR3 DNA follows: TGTGCCAGCAGTGACTCGCAGGGAGGAAGCGATGAGCAGTTCTTC. Its protein is CASSDSQGGSDEQFF.

V gene TRBV28 combines with J gene TRBJ2-1; 10 bases agree with TRBD2. CDR1 is MDHEN and CDR2 is SYDVKM in the germline V gene. After removal of 4 bases from V and 6 bases from J, the junction contained 6 bases not matched to a gene. CDR3 length: 15 residues. CDR3 nucleotides: TGTGCCAGCAGTTCAGCGGGGGGGCCGAGCAATGAGCAGTTCTTC. Its translation: CASSSAGGPSNEQFF.

The chain links TRBV7-2 to TRBJ2-1; 8 nucleotides align to TRBD2. Germline V gene data show CDR1 as SGHTA and CDR2 as FQGNSA. Germline trimming cut 7 bases from V and 4 bases from J; bases unmatched to any gene: 9. CDR3 length: 15 residues. The CDR3 reads CASIQRGGRYNEQFF. CDR3 DNA sequence: TGTGCCAGCATCCAACGGGGGGGCCGTTACAATGAGCAGTTCTTC.

In this sample, this clone turned up once. The rearrangement uses TRBV6-5 and TRBJ2-7; D remains ambiguous. The V gene's germline CDR1 is MNHEY and CDR2 SVGAGI. CDR3 length: 11 residues. V lost 4 bases and J 3 bases, leaving 4 bases between the germline ends. The CDR3 is CASSFGYEQYF. CDR3 nucleotide sequence: TGTGCCAGCAGTTTCGGCTACGAGCAGTACTTC.

The rearrangement joins TRBV29-1 to TRBJ2-7; D uncertain. Germline CDR1 is SQVTM and CDR2 is ANQGSEA. This CDR3 region has 11 residues. V lost 6 bases and J 0 bases, leaving 6 bases between the germline ends. CDR3 nucleotides: TGCAGCGTCGAGAGCTCCTACGAGCAGTACTTC. Translated, it gives CSVESSYEQYF.

CDR3 coding DNA: TGTGCCACCAGCAGAGATAAAGGAGAGACCCAGTACTTC. This gives the protein CATSRDKGETQYF. The chain is built from TRBV15 and TRBJ2-5, with D unclear. The V gene's germline CDR1 is LNHNV and CDR2 YYDKDF (reference sequence). V was trimmed by 0 bases and J by 4 bases, leaving 6 bases between them. The CDR3 runs to 13 residues.

The rearrangement uses TRBV6-5 and TRBJ2-7; TRBD2 aligns across 11 bases. J gave up 12 bases and V 4 bases, and 8 bases lay outside the gene matches. The CDR3 is 13 residues long. Per germline, CDR1 MNHEY and CDR2 SVGAGI. The CDR3 protein is CASSLTSGSIPYF. CDR3 in DNA: TGTGCCAGCAGTTTAACTAGCGGGAGCATTCCGTACTTC.

The chain has TRBV28 and TRBJ1-5, with a tentative D call TRBD1 (6 bases). Trimming left V 5 bases short and J 7 bases short, with 18 bases between. The CDR3 runs to 15 residues. Germline V lookup: CDR1 MDHEN, CDR2 SYDVKM. CDR3 DNA sequence: TGTGCCAGCAGTGGGGGGGCAGGGCAAAGACAGCCCCAGCATTTT. It is translated as CASSGGAGQRQPQHF.